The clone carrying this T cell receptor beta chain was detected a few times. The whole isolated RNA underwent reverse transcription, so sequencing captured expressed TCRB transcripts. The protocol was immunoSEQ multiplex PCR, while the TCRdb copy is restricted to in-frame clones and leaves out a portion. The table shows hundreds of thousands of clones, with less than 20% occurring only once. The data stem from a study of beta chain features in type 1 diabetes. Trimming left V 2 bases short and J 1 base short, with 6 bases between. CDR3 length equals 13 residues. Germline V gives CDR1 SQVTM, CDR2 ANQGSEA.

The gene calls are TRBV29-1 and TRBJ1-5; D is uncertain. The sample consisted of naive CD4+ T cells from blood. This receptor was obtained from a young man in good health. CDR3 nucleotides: TGCAGCGTTGAAACGTCGAGCAATCAGCCCCAGCATTTT. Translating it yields CSVETSSNQPQHF.